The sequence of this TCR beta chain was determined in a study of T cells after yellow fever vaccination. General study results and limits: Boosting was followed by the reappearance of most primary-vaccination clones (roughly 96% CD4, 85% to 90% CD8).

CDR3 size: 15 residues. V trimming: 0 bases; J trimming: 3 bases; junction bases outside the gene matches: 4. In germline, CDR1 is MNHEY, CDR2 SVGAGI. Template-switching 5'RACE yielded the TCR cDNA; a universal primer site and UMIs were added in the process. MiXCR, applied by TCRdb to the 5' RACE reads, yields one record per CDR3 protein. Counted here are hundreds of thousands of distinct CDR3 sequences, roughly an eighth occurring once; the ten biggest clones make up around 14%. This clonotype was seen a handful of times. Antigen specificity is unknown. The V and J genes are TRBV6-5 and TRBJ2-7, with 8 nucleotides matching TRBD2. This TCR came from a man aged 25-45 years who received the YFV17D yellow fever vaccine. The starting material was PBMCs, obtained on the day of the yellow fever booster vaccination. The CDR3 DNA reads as TGTGCCAGCAGTTACTCTGTCGGGGGGGGCTACGAGCAGTACTTC. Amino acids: CASSYSVGGGYEQYF.